This is a list of T cell receptor beta chains from one sample in a study of T-cell memory formation after mild COVID-19. TCRdb used MiXCR to reprocess the 5' RACE reads, holding one entry per CDR3 protein. The sample lists approximately 580,000 distinct CDR3 sequences, 20% occurring once. The specimen sequenced was PBMCs or a T cell subset sorted from them (not recorded which). The source of these receptors is an adult woman who had mild COVID-19 (a few samples of this study predate the infection). Cell type and time point are not known. The CDR3 runs from the conserved cysteine through the conserved F or W. A D gene is named only where the DNA matches it firmly. Expanded clones are given a class, and other clones once, few, many or no size at all.

j_gene | v_gene | d_gene | abundance | CDR3nt | CDR3aa
TRBJ1-5 | TRBV12-3/TRBV12-4 | . | . | TGTGCCAGCAGTTCCGGGGATGGAGGAGGCAATCAGCCCCAGCATTTT | CASSSGDGGGNQPQHF
TRBJ2-5 | TRBV11-2 | . | . | TGTGCCAGCAGCGTTGGTCGAGCGCGGATAAATCAAGAGACCCAGTACTTC | CASSVGRARINQETQYF
TRBJ2-3 | TRBV5-1 | . | many | TGCGCCAGCAGGGTAGGCAGCACAGATACGCAGTATTTT | CASRVGSTDTQYF
TRBJ2-1 | TRBV18 | TRBD1 | . | TGTGCCAGCTCACCCTCTTTTTCTACAGGGGGTTTTTCCTACAATGAGCAGTTCTTC | CASSPSFSTGGFSYNEQFF
TRBJ2-3 | TRBV12-3/TRBV12-4 | . | . | TGTGCCAGCAGTCCCGGGCTAGCGTTGGGGATAGATACGCAGTATTTT | CASSPGLALGIDTQYF
TRBJ2-2 | TRBV7-3 | . | few | TGTGCCAGCAACATTGGGGGAGAAAACACCGGGGAGCTGTTTTTT | CASNIGGENTGELFF
TRBJ2-2 | TRBV12-3/TRBV12-4 | . | . | TGTGCCAGCAGTTTCGGGGCAGGGACCGGGGAGCTGTTTTTT | CASSFGAGTGELFF
TRBJ2-7 | TRBV19 | . | few | TGTGCCAGTAGTCCTCAGGAGGGACTGGGAGACGAGCAGTACTTC | CASSPQEGLGDEQYF
TRBJ1-6 | TRBV7-3 | . | . | TGTGCCAGCAGCTTAGTCAGCAATTCACCCCTCCACTTT | CASSLVSNSPLHF
TRBJ1-1 | TRBV18 | . | many | TGTGCCAGCAGCCCGGACGTGAACACTGAAGCTTTCTTT | CASSPDVNTEAFF
TRBJ2-7 | TRBV29-1 | TRBD2 | few | TGCAGCGTTGGGGACGGGACTAGCGGTTACCTCGGGGCCTACGAGCAGTACTTC | CSVGDGTSGYLGAYEQYF
TRBJ2-2 | TRBV6-5 | . | . | TGTGCCAGCAGTTACAGACCTCGATTGTACCGCAAAGATTCAAGCACCGGGGAGCTGTTTTTT | CASSYRPRLYRKDSSTGELFF
TRBJ2-2 | TRBV9 | . | few | TGTGCCAGCAGCCCGCGAGTCGGGGAGCTGTTTTTT | CASSPRVGELFF
TRBJ1-2 | TRBV5-5 | . | . | TGTGCCAGCAGCTTCTCAGGGGTACCTGGCTACACCTTC | CASSFSGVPGYTF
TRBJ1-2 | TRBV5-1 | TRBD1 | few | TGCGCCAGCAGCTACCGGACAGGGGAAGGCTATGGCTACACCTTC | CASSYRTGEGYGYTF
TRBJ2-1 | TRBV3-1 | . | many | TGTGCCAGCAGCCCCCTCTGGGGGAAATACAATGAGCAGTTCTTC | CASSPLWGKYNEQFF
TRBJ1-2 | TRBV5-1 | . | . | TGCGCCAGCAGCCCCGGGGATAGCTATGGCTACACCTTC | CASSPGDSYGYTF
TRBJ1-1 | TRBV4-3 | . | few | TGCGCCAGCAGCCACCTTGGACAGATGAACACTGAAGCTTTCTTT | CASSHLGQMNTEAFF
TRBJ1-2 | TRBV5-1 | . | . | TGCGCCAGCAGCTTGTCGTCCGGGGCGAACGGCTACACCTTC | CASSLSSGANGYTF
TRBJ1-1 | TRBV4-2 | . | . | TGTGCCAGCAGCCAAGATGGGGGAGATGAAGCTTTCTTT | CASSQDGGDEAFF
TRBJ2-1 | TRBV10-3 | . | . | TGTGCCATCAGGGGAGGCCCCGGGACAGAATACAATGAGCAGTTCTTC | CAIRGGPGTEYNEQFF
TRBJ2-2 | TRBV6-5 | . | . | TGTGCCAGCAGTTACTTCAGGAACACCGGGGAGCTGTTTTTT | CASSYFRNTGELFF
TRBJ1-6 | TRBV19 | . | . | TGTGCCAGTAGTATAGATCACTCCGTTCCTCGGGCGGATTCACCCCTCCACTTT | CASSIDHSVPRADSPLHF
TRBJ2-3 | TRBV24-1 | . | . | TGTGCCACCAGCTCTGGTGGCACAGATACGCAGTATTTT | CATSSGGTDTQYF
TRBJ1-4 | TRBV29-1 | . | few | TGCAGCGTTGAGGTTATCAAGGACGCTAATGAAAAACTGTTTTTT | CSVEVIKDANEKLFF
TRBJ2-2 | TRBV27 | . | . | TGTGCCAGCAGTTTACTGTCAGGGCTTGCCGGGGAGCTGTTTTTT | CASSLLSGLAGELFF
TRBJ2-5 | TRBV11-2 | . | few | TGTGCCAGCAGTCCGCCCCTACCGGGACCACAAGAGACCCAGTACTTC | CASSPPLPGPQETQYF
TRBJ1-4 | TRBV27 | TRBD1 | . | TGTGCCAGCATCGCGGCAGGGGGAGGAGTGTTTTTT | CASIAAGGGVFF
TRBJ1-5 | TRBV7-2 | . | . | TGTGCCAGCAGCTTAGAATGGGGGGCGCGTGGCAATCAGCCCCAGCATTTT | CASSLEWGARGNQPQHF
TRBJ2-1 | TRBV6-5 | TRBD2 | . | TGTGCCAGCAGTTACTCTCCTAGCGGGGCGGATGAGCAGTTCTTC | CASSYSPSGADEQFF
TRBJ2-5 | TRBV18 | . | . | TGTGCCAGCTCACCAACCGGGACACGGGGGCCGGAGACCCAGTACTTC | CASSPTGTRGPETQYF
TRBJ1-2 | TRBV7-2 | TRBD1 | few | TGTGCCAGCAGCTCGCGACAGGGAATCTATGGCTACACCTTC | CASSSRQGIYGYTF
TRBJ1-4 | TRBV7-2 | . | . | TGTGCCAGCAGCGGGGGGATTAATGAAAAACTGTTTTTT | CASSGGINEKLFF
TRBJ1-2 | TRBV3-1 | . | . | TGTGCCAGCAGCCAAATGACAGATGGCTACACCTTC | CASSQMTDGYTF
TRBJ2-4 | TRBV4-1 | . | . | TGCGCCAGCAGCCAATCCAGGTTAGACATTCAGTACTTC | CASSQSRLDIQYF
TRBJ1-1 | TRBV10-3 | . | once | TGTGCCATCAGCGGAGGGGGGGGCGCTGAAGCTTTCTTT | CAISGGGGAEAFF
TRBJ1-4 | TRBV6-6 | . | few | TGTGCCAGCAGTTATGGGGCTAATGAAAAACTGTTTTTT | CASSYGANEKLFF
TRBJ1-2 | TRBV7-9 | TRBD1 | . | TGTGCCAGCAGCTCTCGGACAGGGGAAGGCTACACCTTC | CASSSRTGEGYTF
TRBJ2-5 | TRBV3-1 | . | . | TGTGCCAGCAGCCAAGGGGGGAAGACCCAGTACTTC | CASSQGGKTQYF
TRBJ1-1 | TRBV2 | . | few | TGTGCCAGCAGTGAAATGGAGGGTAGTACTGAAGCTTTCTTT | CASSEMEGSTEAFF
TRBJ1-1 | TRBV4-1 | . | few | TGCGCCAGCAGCCAAGGGATAGAACTAGTTTTGGCTGAAGCTTTCTTT | CASSQGIELVLAEAFF
TRBJ2-5 | TRBV7-6 | . | . | TGTGCCAGCAGCTCCATGACTACCCCCGAGACCCAGTACTTC | CASSSMTTPETQYF
TRBJ1-2 | TRBV12-3/TRBV12-4 | . | . | TGTGCCAGCACCTTCGGGCATGATACAAACTATGGCTACACCTTC | CASTFGHDTNYGYTF
TRBJ2-4 | TRBV7-9 | . | few | TGTGCCAGCAGCTCGGACGGAGTCATTCAGTACTTC | CASSSDGVIQYF
TRBJ2-1 | TRBV20-1 | . | few | TGCAGTGCTAGAGATGCTCGGACAACTTACAATGAGCAGTTCTTC | CSARDARTTYNEQFF
TRBJ2-5 | TRBV29-1 | TRBD2 | . | TGCAGCGTTGGCGGGAGTTATAACCGTCGATCGGGATGGTTAGTACACCCGGAGACCCAGTACTTC | CSVGGSYNRRSGWLVHPETQYF
TRBJ2-3 | TRBV11-2 | TRBD2 | . | TGTGCCAGCAGCGCCCTAGCGGGGAGGCCGGGTACGCAGTATTTT | CASSALAGRPGTQYF
TRBJ1-2 | TRBV29-1 | . | many | TGCAGCGTTGAAGATCTTCACCAGGGAGGCTACACCTTC | CSVEDLHQGGYTF
TRBJ1-2 | TRBV25-1 | . | . | TGTGCCAGCAGTGACCCCGGGCGGGGATCCTCCCATGGCTACACCTTC | CASSDPGRGSSHGYTF
TRBJ2-3 | TRBV12-3/TRBV12-4 | . | . | TGTGACAGCAGCGGAGGGAACAGGGCGCCAGATACGCAGTATTTT | CDSSGGNRAPDTQYF
TRBJ2-2 | TRBV24-1 | . | few | TGTGCCACCAGTGATTATGGAAGCGGGTTCGTCACCGGGGAGCTGTTTTTT | CATSDYGSGFVTGELFF
TRBJ2-7 | TRBV2 | . | many | TGTGCCAGCAAGATACAGGGTACCGCCTACGAGCAGTACTTC | CASKIQGTAYEQYF
TRBJ2-1 | TRBV7-9 | TRBD2 | . | TGTGCCAGCAGCTCCCCGAGCGGGGGCCTCTACAATGAGCAGTTCTTC | CASSSPSGGLYNEQFF